The clone carrying this T cell receptor beta chain has at least ten counts. Its antigen is not known. Data came from immunoSEQ multiplex PCR; TCRdb stores just in-frame clones and leaves some out. The sample lists just over 15,000 clones, over 60% occurring once. The sample originates from a study of radiation and T cells in renal cell carcinoma. V was clipped by 8 bases and J by 7 bases; unmatched bases: 2. Germline-derived CDR1 and CDR2 are SNHLY and FYNNEI. CDR3 length equals 12 residues. Treatment: 15 Gy SBRT to primary tumor, nephrectomy 4 weeks later. Study-wide results and caveats: Dominant CDR3 motifs were more common in irradiated tumors than controls. Irradiated tumors had higher TCR clonality than control tumors. In blood, top tumor clones expanded by 2 weeks, shrinking by 4.

The rearrangement links TRBV2 to TRBJ1-6; 7 nucleotides align to TRBD1. This sample comprised tumor tissue, obtained from a patient whose treatment included radiotherapy and nephrectomy. The receptor was derived from a woman in her 70s with renal cell carcinoma. CDR3 loop: CASQGGNSPLHF. The CDR3 bases are TGTGCCAGCCAAGGGGGCAATTCACCCCTCCACTTT.